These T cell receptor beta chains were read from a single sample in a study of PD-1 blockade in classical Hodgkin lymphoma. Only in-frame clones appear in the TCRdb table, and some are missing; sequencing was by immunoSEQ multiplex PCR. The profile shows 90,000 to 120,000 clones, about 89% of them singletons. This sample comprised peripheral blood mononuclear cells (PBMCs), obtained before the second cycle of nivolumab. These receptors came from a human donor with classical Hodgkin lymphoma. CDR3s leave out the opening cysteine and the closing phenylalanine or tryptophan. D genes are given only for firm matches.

ASSADRGPNTEAF | TRBD1 | 13 | TRBJ1-1 | TRBV5-4
ASSPVSGTLNGHGYT | . | 15 | TRBJ1-2 | TRBV19
ASRPTSGQIYEQY | TRBD2 | 13 | TRBJ2-7 | TRBV27
ASSISYEQF | . | 9 | TRBJ2-1 | TRBV19
ASSQDRLGRAFSYEQY | . | 16 | TRBJ2-7 | TRBV4-2
ASSFGGRVEQY | . | 11 | TRBJ2-7 | TRBV27
SVAPTQETQY | . | 10 | TRBJ2-5 | TRBV29-1
ASSRQGGDLCNQPQH | . | 15 | TRBJ1-5 | TRBV21-1
ASSPLPSVGYGNTIY | . | 15 | TRBJ1-3 | TRBV18
ASSTYPGLAGDEQY | TRBD2 | 14 | TRBJ2-7 | TRBV5-4
ASSPQYRGNTGELF | TRBD1 | 14 | TRBJ2-2 | TRBV7-2
ASSEGTGLNTEAF | . | 13 | TRBJ1-1 | TRBV6-1
ASSQDGTRGNIQY | . | 13 | TRBJ2-4 | TRBV4-2
ASSLPGQGTREQY | TRBD1 | 13 | TRBJ2-7 | TRBV7-2
ASSPGTGTVDTQY | TRBD1 | 13 | TRBJ2-3 | TRBV13
ASRDRGRTDTQY | TRBD1 | 12 | TRBJ2-3 | TRBV19
ASSPFARPNNEQF | . | 13 | TRBJ2-1 | TRBV18
ASSRGGQGASGNTIY | TRBD1 | 15 | TRBJ1-3 | TRBV5-4
ASSPRASSYEQY | . | 12 | TRBJ2-7 | TRBV7-9
ASSSRGGAEAF | . | 11 | TRBJ1-1 | TRBV19
ASSQVSLDTQY | . | 11 | TRBJ2-3 | TRBV4-3
ASTPGTRATGELF | TRBD2 | 13 | TRBJ2-2 | TRBV19
ASSHTTGGYEQY | TRBD2 | 12 | TRBJ2-7 | TRBV4-1
SVGARGRRVTEAF | . | 13 | TRBJ1-1 | TRBV29-1
ASSAPGQEETQY | . | 12 | TRBJ2-5 | TRBV9
ASSRKPSLNTEAF | . | 13 | TRBJ1-1 | TRBV5-6
AISESGQYQETQY | . | 13 | TRBJ2-5 | TRBV10-3